The rows below give T cell receptor beta chains drawn from one sample of a study of cytomegalovirus exposure and HLA in healthy donors. TCRdb's copy holds only in-frame clones and misses some; the assay was immunoSEQ multiplex PCR. The table has 78,000 or so clones, approximately 67% seen once. The sample consisted of PBMCs. All receptors derive from a male donor in good health and CMV-seropositive. CDR3s include the opening cysteine and the closing phenylalanine or tryptophan. A D gene is named only where the DNA matches it firmly. Clone size is given for some rows only: seen once, a few or many times, or a class if the clone is expanded.

size: .
D: .
J: TRBJ1-2
V: TRBV7-9
DNA: TGTGCCAGCAGCGGTACAGGCTCTTCCTATGGCTACACCTTC
CDR3: CASSGTGSSYGYTF

size: .
D: .
J: TRBJ1-3
V: TRBV7-2
DNA: TGTGCCAGCAGCTCCGCGGGCTCTGGAAACACCATATATTTT
CDR3: CASSSAGSGNTIYF

size: .
D: .
J: TRBJ2-7
V: TRBV2
DNA: TGTGCCAGCAGTGACAATGGCAGCTACGAGCAGTACTTC
CDR3: CASSDNGSYEQYF

size: few
D: .
J: TRBJ2-1
V: TRBV5-3
DNA: TGTGCCAGAAGCTGGCGCGGTAGGAGCTCCTACAATGAGCAGTTCTTC
CDR3: CARSWRGRSSYNEQFF

size: .
D: TRBD1
J: TRBJ1-5
V: TRBV19
DNA: TGTGCCAGTAGTCTTAGGGGACAGAATCAGCCCCAGCATTTT
CDR3: CASSLRGQNQPQHF

size: few
D: .
J: TRBJ2-7
V: TRBV19
DNA: TGTGCCAGTAGTATGTCTTTCGTCGGGGCCTACGAGCAGTACTTC
CDR3: CASSMSFVGAYEQYF

size: .
D: TRBD2
J: TRBJ2-1
V: TRBV7-7
DNA: TGTGCCAGCAGCTTAGCGGGGGGGACCCACAATGAGCAGTTCTTC
CDR3: CASSLAGGTHNEQFF

size: few
D: .
J: TRBJ2-5
V: TRBV28
DNA: TGTGCCAGCAGTTTTTCCCAGGCACCTTGGGAGACCCAGTACTTC
CDR3: CASSFSQAPWETQYF

size: .
D: .
J: TRBJ2-2
V: TRBV28
DNA: TGTGCCAGCAGAGGAGGGATCGGGGAGCTGTTTTTT
CDR3: CASRGGIGELFF

size: .
D: TRBD1
J: TRBJ2-2
V: TRBV15
DNA: TGTGCCACCAGCAGAGAGACAGGGTCGAACACCGGGGAGCTGTTTTTT
CDR3: CATSRETGSNTGELFF

size: .
D: TRBD2
J: TRBJ2-7
V: TRBV5-4
DNA: TGTGCCAGCAGCCCCACTAGCGGGAGCTACGAGCAGTACTTC
CDR3: CASSPTSGSYEQYF

size: .
D: .
J: TRBJ2-7
V: TRBV28
DNA: TGTGCCAGCAGCCTAGAGACAGGAACCTACGAGCAGTACTTC
CDR3: CASSLETGTYEQYF

size: .
D: .
J: TRBJ2-7
V: TRBV7-3
DNA: TGTGCCAGCAGCCTGGCCGGGCAGGGGATGGACGAGCAGTACTTC
CDR3: CASSLAGQGMDEQYF